The entry below gives a single TCR beta chain sequence along with its context. Its matching antigen is unknown. Both peripheral blood and punch biopsies of lesional scalp skin were obtained from patients who had alopecia areata. CD4+ and CD8+ T cells were sorted from PBMCs. Investigators isolated RNA and reverse transcribed it into cDNA to act as the sequencing template. Sequencing was performed with immunoSEQ multiplex PCR; in TCRdb, only in-frame clones are kept and a portion is missing. Here the sample spans approximately 30,000 clones, around two thirds being singletons. Germline-derived CDR1 and CDR2 are SEHNR and FQNEAQ (reference sequence). Trimming took 5 bases from V and 2 from J; bases not matched to a gene: 19. This CDR3 spans 19 amino acids. This sample is drawn from a study of CD8+ T cells in alopecia areata. Findings and limits, study-wide: For lesional scalp, especially alopecia totalis/universalis, clonality was higher than in normal scalp. Among patients, TCR sharing was less clear than in mice, a difference possibly due in part to HLA diversity in the patient population.

This receptor was taken from a human donor with alopecia areata. The sample taken for sequencing was NKG2D-high CD8+ T cells sorted from blood. The rearrangement links TRBV7-9 to TRBJ2-3, with 7 positions matching TRBD1. The CDR3, as DNA: TGTGCCAGCAGCGTATTGACAGGGTTTAAAGACTTCCCCACAGATACGCAGTATTTT. It specifies CASSVLTGFKDFPTDTQYF.